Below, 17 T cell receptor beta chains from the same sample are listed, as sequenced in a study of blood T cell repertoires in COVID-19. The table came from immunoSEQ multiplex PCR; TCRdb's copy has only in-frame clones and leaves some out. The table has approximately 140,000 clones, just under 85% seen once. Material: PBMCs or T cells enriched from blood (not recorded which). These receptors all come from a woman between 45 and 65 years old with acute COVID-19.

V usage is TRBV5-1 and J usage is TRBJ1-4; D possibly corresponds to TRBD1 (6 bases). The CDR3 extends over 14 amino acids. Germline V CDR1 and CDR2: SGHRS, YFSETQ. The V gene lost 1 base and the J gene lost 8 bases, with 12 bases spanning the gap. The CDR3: CASSLKQGGEKLFF. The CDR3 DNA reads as TGCGCCAGCAGCTTGAAACAGGGAGGGGAAAAACTGTTTTTT.

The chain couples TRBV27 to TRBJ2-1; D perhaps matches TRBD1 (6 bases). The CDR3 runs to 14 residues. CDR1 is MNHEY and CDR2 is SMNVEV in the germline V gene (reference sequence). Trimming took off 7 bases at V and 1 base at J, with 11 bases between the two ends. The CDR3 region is CASMAGDSYNEQFF. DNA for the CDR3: TGTGCCAGCATGGCAGGGGATTCCTACAATGAGCAGTTCTTC.

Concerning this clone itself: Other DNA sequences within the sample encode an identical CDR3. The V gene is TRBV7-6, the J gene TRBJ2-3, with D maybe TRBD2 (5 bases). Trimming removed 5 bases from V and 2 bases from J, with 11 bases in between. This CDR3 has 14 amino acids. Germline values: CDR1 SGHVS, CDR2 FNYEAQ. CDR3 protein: CASSLSGNTDTQYF. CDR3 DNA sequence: TGTGCCAGCAGCCTCTCCGGGAACACAGATACGCAGTATTTT.

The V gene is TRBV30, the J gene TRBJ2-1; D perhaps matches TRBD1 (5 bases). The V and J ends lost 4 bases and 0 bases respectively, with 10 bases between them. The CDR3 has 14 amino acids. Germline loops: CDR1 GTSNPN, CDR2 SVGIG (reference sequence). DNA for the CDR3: TGTGCCTGGAACGGGCAGGGCTCCTACAATGAGCAGTTCTTC. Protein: CAWNGQGSYNEQFF. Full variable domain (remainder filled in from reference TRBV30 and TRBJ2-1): SQTIHQWPATLVQPVGSPLSLECTVEGTSNPNLYWYRQAAGRGLQLLFYSVGIGQISSEVPQNLSASRPQDRQFILSSKKLLLSDSGFYLCAWNGQGSYNEQFFGPGTRLTVL.

The CDR3 region is CASSATGAVGTEAFF. For the CDR3, the DNA is TGTGCCAGCAGCGCGACAGGGGCCGTTGGCACTGAAGCTTTCTTT. The chain links TRBV9 to TRBJ1-1, with 8 bases fitting TRBD1. Per the germline V gene, CDR1 is SGDLS and CDR2 is YYNGEE. This CDR3 is built from 15 residues. Unmatched junction bases numbered 8, after V lost 3 bases and J lost 4 bases.

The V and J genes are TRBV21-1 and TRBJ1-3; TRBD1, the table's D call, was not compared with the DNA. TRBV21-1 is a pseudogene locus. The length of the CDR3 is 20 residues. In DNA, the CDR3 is TGTGCCAGCAGCCCCAATTCACGCCCGCTCAACAGTGTCTCCGGAAACACCATATATTTT. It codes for CASSPNSRPLNSVSGNTIYF.

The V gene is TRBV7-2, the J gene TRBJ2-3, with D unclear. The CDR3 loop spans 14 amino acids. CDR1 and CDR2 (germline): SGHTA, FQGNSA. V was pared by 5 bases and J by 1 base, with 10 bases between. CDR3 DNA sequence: TGTGCCAGCAGCCCTGGCCGGGGCACAGATACGCAGTATTTT. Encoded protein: CASSPGRGTDTQYF.

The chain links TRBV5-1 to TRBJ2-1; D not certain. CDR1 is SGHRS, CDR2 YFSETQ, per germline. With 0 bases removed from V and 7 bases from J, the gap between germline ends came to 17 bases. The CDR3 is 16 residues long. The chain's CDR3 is CASSLAPVTPGNEQFF. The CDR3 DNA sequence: TGCGCCAGCAGCTTGGCCCCAGTGACTCCCGGAAATGAGCAGTTCTTC.

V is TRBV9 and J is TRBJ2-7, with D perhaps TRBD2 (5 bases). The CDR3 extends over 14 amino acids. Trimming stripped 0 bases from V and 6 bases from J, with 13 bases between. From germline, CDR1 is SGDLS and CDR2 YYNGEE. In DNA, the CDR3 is TGTGCCAGCAGCGTAGTTGAGGGAGTGGGCGAGCAGTACTTC. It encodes CASSVVEGVGEQYF. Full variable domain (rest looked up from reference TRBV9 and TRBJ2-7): DSGVTQTPKHLITATGQRVTLRCSPRSGDLSVYWYQQSLDQGLQFLIQYYNGEERAKGNILERFSAQQFPDLHSELNLSSLELGDSALYFCASSVVEGVGEQYFGPGTRLTVT.

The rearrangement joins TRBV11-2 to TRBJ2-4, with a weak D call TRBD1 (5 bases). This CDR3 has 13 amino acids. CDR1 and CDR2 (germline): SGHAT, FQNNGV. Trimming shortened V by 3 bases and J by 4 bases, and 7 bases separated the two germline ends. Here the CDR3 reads CASSFPGKNIQYF. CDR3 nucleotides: TGTGCCAGCAGCTTTCCAGGGAAAAACATTCAGTACTTC.

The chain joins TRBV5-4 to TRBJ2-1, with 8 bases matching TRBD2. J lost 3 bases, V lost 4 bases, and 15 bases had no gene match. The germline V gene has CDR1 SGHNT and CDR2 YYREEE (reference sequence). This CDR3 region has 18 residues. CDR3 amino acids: CASSASGLVLENYNEQFF. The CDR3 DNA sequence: TGTGCCAGCAGCGCCTCGGGACTAGTTTTGGAGAACTACAATGAGCAGTTCTTC.

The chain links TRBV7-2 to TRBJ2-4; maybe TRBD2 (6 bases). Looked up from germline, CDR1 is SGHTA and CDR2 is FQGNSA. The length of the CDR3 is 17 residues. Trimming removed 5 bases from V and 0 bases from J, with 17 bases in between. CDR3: CASSPSWGEIAKNIQYF. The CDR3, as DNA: TGTGCCAGCAGCCCTTCCTGGGGGGAGATAGCCAAAAACATTCAGTACTTC.

CDR3 DNA: TGTGCCAGCAGCCCCCGAGGGGGTGGCTCACCCCTCCACTTT. Encoded protein: CASSPRGGGSPLHF. The chain employs TRBV7-2 and TRBJ1-6; D possibly corresponds to TRBD1 (6 bases). This CDR3 spans 14 amino acids. Germline V gene data show CDR1 as SGHTA and CDR2 as FQGNSA. Trimming stripped 5 bases from V and 10 bases from J, with 15 bases between.

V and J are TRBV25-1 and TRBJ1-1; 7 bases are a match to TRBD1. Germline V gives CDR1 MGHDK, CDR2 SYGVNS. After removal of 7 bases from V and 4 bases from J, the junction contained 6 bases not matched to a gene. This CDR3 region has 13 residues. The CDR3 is CASTGGLGTEAFF. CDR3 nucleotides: TGTGCCAGCACAGGGGGTTTGGGCACTGAAGCTTTCTTT.

The CDR3 region is CASSLWTDNSPLHF. DNA for the CDR3: TGTGCCAGCAGCTTATGGACAGACAACTCACCCCTCCACTTT. This rearrangement joins TRBV11-1 to TRBJ1-6, with D tentatively TRBD1 (6 bases). This CDR3 region has 14 residues. In germline, CDR1 is SGHAT, CDR2 FQDESV (reference sequence). The germline V and J ends were trimmed by 2 bases and 10 bases, with 12 bases remaining between them. The entire variable domain, with the rest obtained from reference TRBV11-1 and TRBJ1-6, is as follows: EAEVAQSPRYKITEKSQAVAFWCDPISGHATLYWYRQILGQGPELLVQFQDESVVDDSQLPKDRFSAERLKGVDSTLKIQPAELGDSAMYLCASSLWTDNSPLHFGNGTRLTVT.

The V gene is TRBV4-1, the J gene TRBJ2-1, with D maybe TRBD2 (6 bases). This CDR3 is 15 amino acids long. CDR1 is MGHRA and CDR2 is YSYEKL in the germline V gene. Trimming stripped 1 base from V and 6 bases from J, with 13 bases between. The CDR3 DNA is TGCGCCAGCAGCCAAGGGGCTAGGAGGGGCAATGAGCAGTTCTTC. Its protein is CASSQGARRGNEQFF.

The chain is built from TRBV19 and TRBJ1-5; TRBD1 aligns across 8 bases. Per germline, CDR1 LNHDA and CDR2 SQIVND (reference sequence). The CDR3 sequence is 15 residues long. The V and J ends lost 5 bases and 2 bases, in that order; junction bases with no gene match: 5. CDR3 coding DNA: TGTGCCAGTAGTGACAGGGGAGTGGGCAATCAGCCCCAGCATTTT. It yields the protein CASSDRGVGNQPQHF.